This TCR beta chain is from a study of OX40 agonist ivuxolimab in advanced cancers. Across the study: An agonistic human IgG2 monoclonal antibody against OX40 (CD134) was given.

The ends were cut back, 4 bases at V and 4 bases at J, with 20 bases in the middle. The CDR3 has 16 amino acids. Germline CDR1 SEHNR, CDR2 FQNEAQ (reference sequence). Method: immunoSEQ multiplex PCR; TCRdb's copy keeps in-frame clones and lacks some. The sample has tens of thousands of clones; 75% to 95% are singletons. This TCR was sampled from an adult with an advanced solid tumor such as melanoma, head and neck, liver or kidney cancer. The V call is TRBV7-9, the J call TRBJ2-7; D uncertain. The material sequenced was CD4+ or CD8+ T cells sorted from blood, taken in a trial of the OX40 agonist ivuxolimab. The CDR3 sequence is CASSWAGRSGPYEQYF. The DNA of the CDR3 is TGTGCCAGCAGCTGGGCCGGGCGGTCCGGGCCTTACGAGCAGTACTTC. The complete variable domain, with remaining parts taken from reference TRBV7-9 and TRBJ2-7, reads DTGVSQNPRHKITKRGQNVTFRCDPISEHNRLYWYRQTLGQGPEFLTYFQNEAQLEKSRLLSDRFSAERPKGSFSTLEIQRTEQGDSAMYLCASSWAGRSGPYEQYFGPGTRLTVT.